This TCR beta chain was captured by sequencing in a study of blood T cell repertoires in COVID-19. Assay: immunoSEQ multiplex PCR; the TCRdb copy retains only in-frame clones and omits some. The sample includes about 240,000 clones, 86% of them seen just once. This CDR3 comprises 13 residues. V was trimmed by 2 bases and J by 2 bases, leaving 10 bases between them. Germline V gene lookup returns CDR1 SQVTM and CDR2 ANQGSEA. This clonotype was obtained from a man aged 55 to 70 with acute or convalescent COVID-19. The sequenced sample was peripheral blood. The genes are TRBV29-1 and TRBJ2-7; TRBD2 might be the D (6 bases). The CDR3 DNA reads TGCAGCGTTGAAACTAGCTTGGCCTACGAGCAGTACTTC. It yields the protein CSVETSLAYEQYF.